This TCR beta chain was found in a study of control samples from healthy donors and cancer patients. Profiled with immunoSEQ multiplex PCR; TCRdb holds only in-frame clones, not every one. In the table there are about 120,000 clones, more than 75% of which are singletons. Regarding this clone: Other DNA sequences in the same sample also yield this CDR3.

Material: blood. The TCR sequence derives from a man under 40 in good health.

The CDR3 nucleotides are TGCGCCAGCAGCCCAGGGATTATGAACACTGAAGCTTTCTTT. Residues: CASSPGIMNTEAFF. The chain employs TRBV4-1 and TRBJ1-1, with D possibly being TRBD1 (5 bases). V lost 4 bases and J 0 bases, leaving 9 bases between the germline ends. The CDR3 loop spans 14 amino acids. From germline, CDR1 is MGHRA and CDR2 YSYEKL.